By share, the clone carrying this T cell receptor (beta chain) counts as medium-sized (0.01 to 0.1%). What it binds is not known. Profiled with immunoSEQ multiplex PCR; TCRdb holds only in-frame clones, not every one. This sample yields some 8,000 clones, of which 55% to 80% are seen a single time; about 10% belongs to the top ten. These data originate in a study of immune evolution from preneoplasia to lung adenocarcinoma. Overall study findings and caveats: Normal lung had the highest top T cell clone frequencies.

Resections took place in Japan or China from about 2014 to 2018. H&E slides confirmed each diagnosis, reviewed by two pathologists independently. This CDR3 region has 14 residues. Germline lookup yields CDR1 WNHNN and CDR2 SYGVQD (reference sequence). The V end was cut by 2 bases, the J end by 0 bases, with 5 bases between. The sequence came from a donor of 70 years or more with lung adenocarcinoma. Some clones in this sample may be carry-over from other donors' samples. Source material: FFPE lung adenocarcinoma in situ tissue. The genes are TRBV10-1 and TRBJ1-5; D ambiguous. As DNA, the CDR3 is TGCGCCAGCAGTGAGACTGATAGCAATCAGCCCCAGCATTTT. This encodes CASSETDSNQPQHF.